This TCR beta chain was sequenced in a study of regulatory T cells in long-lasting Graves disease. Study results and caveats: Persistent-disease Graves' patients showed less TCR diversity than new cases.

This clonotype came up a few times. Its specificity is not known. Both iRepertoire HTBI primers and Arm-PCR of CDR3 regions were used to build the TCR beta libraries. In the authors' workflow: Spanning all samples, the identified segments comprised some 60 TRBV and about 15 TRBJ. In TCRdb, the multiplex PCR reads were re-called with MiXCR into one record per CDR3 protein. The V and J calls and clone size come from TCRdb's table, not from the authors' own analysis. This sample yields 500,000 to 700,000 distinct CDR3 sequences, of which 15% to 20% are seen a single time; about 18% belongs to the top ten. With 7 bases removed from V and 0 bases from J, the gap between germline ends came to 7 bases. The CDR3 has 13 amino acids. From germline, CDR1 is LNHDA and CDR2 SQIVND (reference sequence). The time point: newly diagnosed GD, antithyroid drugs for less than 3 months. Making the TCR library involved RNA that had been extracted from PBMCs.

The same data also contributed to another study, on T cells in Graves' hyperthyroidism and ophthalmopathy. This second study says: Ophthalmopathy onset followed model prediction by a median roughly 6 months.

The TCR comes from a woman in her 30s with Graves disease. The rearrangement joins TRBV19 to TRBJ1-5; TRBD1 might be the D (5 bases). The sequences come from peripheral blood mononuclear cells (PBMCs), collected at new diagnosis, from a patient treated with antithyroid drugs. The CDR3 DNA is TGTGCCAGTATTGGACATAGCAATCAGCCCCAGCATTTT. Its protein is CASIGHSNQPQHF. The full variable domain, rest sourced from reference TRBV19 and TRBJ1-5, is DGGITQSPKYLFRKEGQNVTLSCEQNLNHDAMYWYRQDPGQGLRLIYYSQIVNDFQKGDIAEGYSVSREKKESFPLTVTSAQKNPTAFYLCASIGHSNQPQHFGDGTRLSIL.